A single sample gave rise to the 5 T cell receptor beta chains below, sequenced in a study of T cell responses to AZD1222 COVID-19 vaccine. The table came from immunoSEQ multiplex PCR; TCRdb's copy has only in-frame clones and leaves some out. The table lists 120,000 or so clones, approximately 85% of them singletons. Here the sequenced sample was peripheral blood, taken on day 0 of AZD1222 vaccination. These receptors all stem from an adult in good health.

The rearrangement links TRBV5-4 to TRBJ2-2; TRBD1 is a possible D gene (6 bases). The CDR3 covers 16 residues. The V and J ends lost 1 base and 4 bases respectively, with 14 bases between them. The V gene's germline CDR1 is SGHNT and CDR2 YYREEE (reference sequence). The CDR3 DNA reads TGTGCCAGCAGCTTGAACAGGGTAGGGGCCACCGGGGAGCTGTTTTTT. It yields the protein CASSLNRVGATGELFF.

This clone was found once. The rearrangement joins TRBV7-6 to TRBJ2-1; 7 nucleotides agree with TRBD2. Germline CDR1 reads SGHVS; CDR2 reads FNYEAQ. V lost 6 bases and J lost 9; bases outside the gene matches: 17. CDR3 length: 16 residues. CDR3: CASRPGGGGYLGEQFF. In nucleotides, the CDR3 is TGTGCCAGCAGGCCGGGGGGAGGTGGGTACTTAGGTGAGCAGTTCTTC.

The chain has TRBV4-3 and TRBJ2-7; possible D gene TRBD2, 6 bases. Trimming left V 0 bases short and J 6 bases short, with 12 bases between. The CDR3 runs 14 residues. Germline assignment: CDR1 LGHNA and CDR2 YSLEER. The CDR3, as DNA: TGCGCCAGCAGCCAAGATCCCGGGGGTGTCGAGCAGTACTTC. Amino acids: CASSQDPGGVEQYF.

The J gene is TRBJ2-3, the V gene TRBV9; 9 nucleotides match TRBD2. The germline gives CDR1 SGDLS, CDR2 YYNGEE. This CDR3 region has 16 residues. The V and J ends lost 1 base and 2 bases, in that order; junction bases with no gene match: 5. CDR3 region: CASSVTAGGPTDTQYF. CDR3 nucleotide sequence: TGTGCCAGCAGCGTAACAGCGGGGGGTCCCACAGATACGCAGTATTTT.

The rearrangement uses TRBV29-1 and TRBJ1-1; D possibly corresponds to TRBD1 (5 bases). This CDR3 comprises 15 residues. Germline CDR1 and CDR2: SQVTM and ANQGSEA. Deletions cut 2 bases from V and 0 bases from J, with 13 bases between. This CDR3 is CSVENGGGMNTEAFF. The CDR3 coding sequence is TGCAGCGTTGAAAATGGTGGGGGAATGAACACTGAAGCTTTCTTT.